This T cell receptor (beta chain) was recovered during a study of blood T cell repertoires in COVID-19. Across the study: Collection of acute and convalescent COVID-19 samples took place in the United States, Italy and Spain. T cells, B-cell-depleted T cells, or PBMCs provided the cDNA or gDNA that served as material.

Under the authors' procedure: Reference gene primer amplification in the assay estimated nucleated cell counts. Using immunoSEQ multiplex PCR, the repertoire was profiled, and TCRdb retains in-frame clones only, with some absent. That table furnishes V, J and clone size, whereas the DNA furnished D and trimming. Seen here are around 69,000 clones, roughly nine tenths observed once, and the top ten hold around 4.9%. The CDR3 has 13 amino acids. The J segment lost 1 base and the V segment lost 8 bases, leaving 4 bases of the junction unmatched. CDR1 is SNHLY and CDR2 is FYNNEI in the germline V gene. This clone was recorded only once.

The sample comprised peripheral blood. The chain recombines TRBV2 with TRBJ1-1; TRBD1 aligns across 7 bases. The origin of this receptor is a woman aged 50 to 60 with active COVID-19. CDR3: CASGGQPNTEAFF. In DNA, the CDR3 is TGTGCCAGCGGGGGACAGCCGAACACTGAAGCTTTCTTT.